This T cell receptor beta chain was obtained from a study of T cell repertoires in cytomegalovirus infection. Study summary: Based on public TCR beta signatures, there were indications of CMV infection and of a matching HLA type.

TCRdb reprocessed the reads with MiXCR, giving one entry per CDR3 protein. Of approximately 70,000 distinct CDR3 sequences listed, roughly 20% are singletons. The junction had 6 bases not matched to a gene; V was cut back by 5 bases and J by 6 bases. Germline V lookup: CDR1 GTSNPN, CDR2 SVGIG (reference sequence). The CDR3 has 13 residues. Overall study results and limits: Individuals carrying CMV plus the relevant HLA were identified by cumulative frequency of public TCR beta families. Across the ex vivo response, the dominant clonotypes were HLA-C-restricted CMV-specific TCR beta clonotypes.

Regarding this clonotype: No antigen is known for it.

The receptor comes from a human donor in good health (CMV status not recorded). Some clones in this sample may be carry-over from other donors' samples. The V call is TRBV30, the J call TRBJ2-3; 9 bases align to TRBD2. The sample taken for sequencing was PBMCs, sequenced either directly or after in vitro stimulation (not recorded which). In DNA, the CDR3 is TGTGCCTGGGCTAGCGGGATTCGGGATACGCAGTATTTT. Its protein product is CAWASGIRDTQYF. The entire variable domain, with the rest obtained from reference TRBV30 and TRBJ2-3, is as follows: SQTIHQWPATLVQPVGSPLSLECTVEGTSNPNLYWYRQAAGRGLQLLFYSVGIGQISSEVPQNLSASRPQDRQFILSSKKLLLSDSGFYLCAWASGIRDTQYFGPGTRLTVL.